One and the same sample provided the 17 T cell receptor beta chains below, sequenced in a study of cytomegalovirus exposure and HLA in healthy donors. It was with 60 Vbeta and 13 Jbeta primers that the PCR ran. This table comes from immunoSEQ multiplex PCR, and its TCRdb copy is limited to in-frame clones, with some not included. The sample contains roughly 92,000 clones, 80% of which appear only once. The sample taken for sequencing was PBMCs. All receptors come from a man aged 50 or older in good health and CMV-seropositive.

The chain has TRBV19 and TRBJ2-1, with TRBD2 matching over 14 bases. Germline CDR1 and CDR2: LNHDA and SQIVND (reference sequence). V lost 7 bases, J lost 10 bases, and 9 bases stayed unmatched. The CDR3 extends over 15 amino acids. The CDR3 DNA sequence: TGTGCCAGTATCGGGACTAGCGGGAGTTTGGTGGAGCAGTTCTTC. It codes for CASIGTSGSLVEQFF.

CDR3 in amino acids: CASSRETVTYEQYF. The DNA for the CDR3 is TGTGCCAGCAGCCGGGAGACTGTCACCTACGAGCAGTACTTC. The chain has TRBV4-2 and TRBJ2-7; D is possibly TRBD2 (5 bases). Deletions cut 4 bases from V and 2 bases from J, with 12 bases between. This CDR3 is 14 amino acids long. Germline assignment: CDR1 LGHNA and CDR2 YNFKEQ.

This clone was counted only a few times. This chain connects TRBV4-1 to TRBJ2-7; 8 bases fit TRBD1. J was trimmed by 2 bases and V by 2 bases; bases with no gene match: 5. The length of the CDR3 is 15 residues. Germline V gene lookup returns CDR1 MGHRA and CDR2 YSYEKL. This CDR3 reads CASSQPTGVPYEQYF. Here the CDR3 DNA reads TGCGCCAGCAGCCAACCGACAGGGGTTCCCTACGAGCAGTACTTC.

The J gene is TRBJ2-5, the V gene TRBV5-8; a possible D gene is TRBD1 (6 bases). Between the trimmed V and J ends, which lost 2 bases and 4 bases, there was a span of 21 bases. The CDR3 has 17 amino acids. Germline CDR1 reads SGHTS; CDR2 reads YDEGEE. CDR3 residues: CASSLNADSSGRETQYF. CDR3 DNA: TGTGCCAGCAGCTTAAATGCGGACAGTTCGGGCCGAGAGACCCAGTACTTC.

The genes are TRBV7-8 and TRBJ1-2; possibly TRBD1 for D (5 bases). This CDR3 has 14 residues. Looked up from germline, CDR1 is SGHVS and CDR2 is FQNEAQ. The germline V and J ends were trimmed by 5 bases and 4 bases, with 14 bases remaining between them. The CDR3 DNA follows: TGTGCCAGCAGCGGGGTACGGCAGGGCTATGGCTACACCTTC. Translated, it gives CASSGVRQGYGYTF.

The genes are TRBV19 and TRBJ1-2, with 7 nucleotides matching TRBD1. Losses at the gene ends were 5 bases for V and 2 bases for J; bases not matched to a gene: 2. Germline CDR1 and CDR2: LNHDA and SQIVND (reference sequence). The CDR3 is made up of 13 amino acids. DNA for the CDR3: TGTGCCAGTAGTTGGGGACAGAACTATGGCTACACCTTC. It yields the protein CASSWGQNYGYTF.

CDR3 nucleotide sequence: TGTGCCAGCAGCGTCGGGAGGGCCAGGGACGGGGAGCTGTTTTTT. Its translation is CASSVGRARDGELFF. The chain is built from TRBV11-3 and TRBJ2-2; TRBD2 agrees at 8 bases. Unmatched junction bases numbered 9, after V lost 5 bases and J lost 7 bases. CDR1 and CDR2 (germline): SGHNT, YENEEA. The CDR3 consists of 15 residues.

The V and J genes are TRBV5-1 and TRBJ1-4; D is perhaps TRBD1 (5 bases). Germline CDR1 is SGHRS and CDR2 is YFSETQ. This CDR3 is 16 amino acids long. The ends were cut back, 2 bases at V and 0 bases at J, with 11 bases in the middle. The DNA for the CDR3 is TGCGCCAGCAGCTTCTTTGGGGGGGCAACTAATGAAAAACTGTTTTTT. This gives the protein CASSFFGGATNEKLFF.

The V and J genes are TRBV6-1 and TRBJ1-2; the D is unclear. Germline CDR1 reads MNHNS; CDR2 reads SASEGT. This CDR3 is built from 13 residues. V lost 11 bases and J lost 4, with 17 bases in between. This CDR3 reads CAGREEQSYGYTF. CDR3 bases: TGTGCCGGAAGGGAGGAGCAAAGCTATGGCTACACCTTC.

The rearrangement links TRBV5-1 to TRBJ2-5; 7 bases match TRBD2. After removal of 4 bases from V and 5 bases from J, the junction contained 5 bases not matched to a gene. Germline V gene sequence: CDR1 SGHRS, CDR2 YFSETQ. This CDR3 contains 13 residues. The CDR3 spells CASSRSGMETQYF. DNA for the CDR3: TGCGCCAGCAGCCGAAGCGGGATGGAGACCCAGTACTTC.

The chain links TRBV18 to TRBJ2-5; 9 bases are a match to TRBD1. Unmatched junction bases numbered 4, after V lost 4 bases and J lost 4 bases. This CDR3 region has 14 residues. The V gene's germline CDR1 is KGHSH and CDR2 LQKENI. The CDR3 DNA reads as TGTGCCAGCTCACAGGACAGGGGAGCAGAGACCCAGTACTTC. Translation gives CASSQDRGAETQYF.

The chain carries TRBV4-2 and TRBJ1-6, with D perhaps TRBD1 (5 bases). Germline CDR1 and CDR2: LGHNA and YNFKEQ. The CDR3 covers 13 residues. The V and J ends lost 5 bases and 10 bases respectively, with 12 bases between them. CDR3 DNA sequence: TGTGCCAGCAGCACGGAGGGGCGATCACCCCTCCACTTT. It translates to CASSTEGRSPLHF.

The rearrangement uses TRBV27 and TRBJ2-7; 14 bases agree with TRBD2. CDR1 is MNHEY and CDR2 is SMNVEV in the germline V gene (reference sequence). This CDR3 comprises 19 residues. V lost 5 bases, J lost 4 bases, and 16 bases stayed unmatched. The CDR3 spells CASSRGIPGLAGEGYEQYF. Here the CDR3 DNA reads TGTGCCAGCAGTAGGGGTATACCGGGACTAGCGGGAGAAGGGTACGAGCAGTACTTC.

Note on this clone: Other DNA variants within this sample encode the same CDR3. The chain uses TRBV15 and TRBJ2-3; D might be TRBD1 (5 bases). Trimming left V 0 bases short and J 6 bases short, with 7 bases between. Germline loops: CDR1 LNHNV, CDR2 YYDKDF (reference sequence). The CDR3 totals 13 residues. The CDR3 loop reads CATSRDRADTQYF. In DNA form, the CDR3 reads TGTGCCACCAGCAGAGACAGGGCTGATACGCAGTATTTT.

Only a few counts were recorded for this clone. This chain joins TRBV5-1 and TRBJ2-3; 10 bases match TRBD1. Germline-derived CDR1 and CDR2 are SGHRS and YFSETQ. This CDR3 spans 13 amino acids. V gave up 4 bases and J gave up 9 bases; unmatched junction bases: 5. CDR3 residues: CASSGDRGQTQYF. CDR3 nucleotide sequence: TGCGCCAGCAGCGGAGACAGGGGGCAAACGCAGTATTTT.

Comments on this clone: Compared with germline, one end of the junction differs, possibly owing to a read error. The chain has TRBV4-1 and TRBJ2-1; 9 positions match TRBD2. Germline values: CDR1 MGHRA, CDR2 YSYEKL. The CDR3 contains 16 residues. The CDR3 nucleotides read TGTGCCAGCAGCCAACCTCGGACTAGCGCTTACAATGAGCAGTTCTTC. Translating it yields CASSQPRTSAYNEQFF.

The rearrangement joins TRBV19 to TRBJ2-3; perhaps TRBD1 as D (5 bases). Germline CDR1 and CDR2: LNHDA and SQIVND (reference sequence). The CDR3 is 15 residues long. The V end was cut by 2 bases, the J end by 0 bases, with 9 bases between. CDR3 sequence reads: CASSIQGSSTDTQYF. Written as DNA, the CDR3 is TGTGCCAGTAGTATACAGGGCTCTAGCACAGATACGCAGTATTTT. Using reference TRBV19 and TRBJ2-3 for the parts outside the CDR3, the full variable domain is DGGITQSPKYLFRKEGQNVTLSCEQNLNHDAMYWYRQDPGQGLRLIYYSQIVNDFQKGDIAEGYSVSREKKESFPLTVTSAQKNPTAFYLCASSIQGSSTDTQYFGPGTRLTVL.